This T cell receptor (beta chain) was captured in a study of Ad26.COV2.S vaccination and SARS-CoV-2 variants. Study as a whole: Among those in the COV1001 Ad26.COV2.S trial arm was the donor. Recipients of Ad26.COV2.S got it intramuscularly, once or twice 56 days apart.

Study observations and caveats: Total T cell responses, in the TCR breadth and depth analyses, may have been underestimated. Substantial response breadth was reportedly seen for spike-specific CD8+ and CD4+ T cells after vaccination.

Sample treatment: around 19 received Ad26.COV2.S at low or high dose, single or two shots; about 5 received placebo; per-sample allocation not given. It was on day 63 after the first vaccine or placebo injection that samples were taken. Here immunoSEQ multiplex PCR was the method, and the copy in TCRdb shows in-frame clones only, minus some. The sample lists a few hundred thousand clones; roughly 87% were seen once. With regard to this clone: Its antigen is currently unknown.

The V gene's germline CDR1 is LNHDA and CDR2 SQIVND (reference sequence). This CDR3 region has 18 residues. The V and J ends lost 7 bases and 3 bases respectively, with 25 bases between them. The material was peripheral blood, obtained in a trial of Ad26.COV2.S vaccine versus placebo. This chain joins TRBV19 and TRBJ2-1, with TRBD2 as a possible D gene (6 bases). The TCR comes from a person aged 18-65 years who received the Ad26.COV2.S COVID-19 vaccine or a placebo. CDR3 DNA sequence: TGTGCCAGTACCCCAACGGGGCTAGCGCGAAACGACTACAATGAGCAGTTCTTC. Translating gives CASTPTGLARNDYNEQFF.